The T cell receptor beta chain described here comes from a study of blood T cells in healthy people across ages. Study results and caveats: A roughly linear age-dependent decrease characterized TCR beta diversity per million T cells.

This clonotype has just a few counts. The antigen remains undetermined. Each donor was a healthy Caucasian individual from Russia, aged roughly 6 to 90. Extraction of total RNA produced a minimum of 5 micrograms from each sample. A sample-barcoded 5' primer and a J-beta primer mix were used in a second PCR of roughly 6 to 11 cycles. One entry per CDR3 protein, called by TCRdb with MiXCR from the 5' RACE reads. The sample consists of about 1.8 million distinct CDR3 sequences, approximately 50% of them appearing once. The CDR3 runs to 15 residues. The V end lost 3 bases, the J end lost 5 bases, and 16 bases lay between the germline ends. Germline V gene data show CDR1 as LNHNV and CDR2 as YYDKDF (reference sequence).

J is TRBJ2-5 and V is TRBV15, with D possibly TRBD1 on 7 matching bases. The clonotype originates from a woman aged 35 to 49 in good health. Source material: blood. The CDR3 region has the DNA TGTGCCACCAGCAGGAACAGGGGAAGCGGGGAGACCCAGTACTTC. Its protein is CATSRNRGSGETQYF.